The 6 T cell receptor beta chains below all came from one sample that was sequenced in a study of CD8 T cells in ankylosing spondylitis. A single record per CDR3 protein comes from TCRdb applying MiXCR to the 5' RACE reads. The repertoire holds approximately 28,000 distinct CDR3 sequences, with roughly 8.6% as singletons. Sequencing was carried out using blood. Every receptor here comes from a male donor with ankylosing spondylitis or in good health (not recorded which).

Only a few counts were recorded for this clonotype. This sequence joins TRBV4-1 and TRBJ1-6; D is unclear. The germline gives CDR1 MGHRA, CDR2 YSYEKL. There are 18 residues in the CDR3. V lost 0 bases and J lost 0, with 12 bases in between. CDR3 amino acids: CASSQDDPASSYNSPLHF. In DNA, the CDR3 is TGCGCCAGCAGCCAAGATGACCCCGCGAGCTCCTATAATTCACCCCTCCACTTT.

There are many counts of this clonotype. The gene calls are TRBV20-1 and TRBJ2-3; TRBD2 aligns across 11 bases. The ends lost 0 bases at V and 5 bases at J; junction bases unmatched: 4. CDR3 size: 15 residues. Germline values: CDR1 DFQATT, CDR2 SNEGSKA (reference sequence). The CDR3 is CSARDLAGGRDTQYF. The CDR3, as DNA: TGCAGTGCTAGAGACTTAGCGGGAGGGAGAGATACGCAGTATTTT.

This clonotype has only a few counts. The rearrangement links TRBV5-1 to TRBJ2-2; TRBD2 agrees at 10 bases. Germline V gene data show CDR1 as SGHRS and CDR2 as YFSETQ. J gave up 2 bases and V 5 bases, and 6 bases lay outside the gene matches. This CDR3 has 16 amino acids. In DNA, the CDR3 is TGCGCCAGCAGAAACGGACTAGCGGTAAACACCGGGGAGCTGTTTTTT. It codes for CASRNGLAVNTGELFF.

This clonotype has more than one count but fewer than ten. The V gene is TRBV5-1, the J gene TRBJ2-6; D possibly matches TRBD1 or TRBD2 (5 bases each). V was shortened by 0 bases and J by 3 bases, with 16 bases between the two germline ends. The germline V gene encodes CDR1 SGHRS and CDR2 YFSETQ. This CDR3 comprises 18 residues. The CDR3 DNA sequence: TGCGCCAGCAGCTTGGCGCAGGGACGAGGAGGTGGGGCCAACGTCCTGACTTTC. Protein product: CASSLAQGRGGGANVLTF. Combining the CDR3 with reference TRBV5-1 and TRBJ2-6 gives the whole variable domain KAGVTQTPRYLIKTRGQQVTLSCSPISGHRSVSWYQQTPGQGLQFLFEYFSETQRNKGNFPGRFSGRQFSNSRSEMNVSTLELGDSALYLCASSLAQGRGGGANVLTFGAGSRLTVL.

This clonotype was picked up many times. The V call is TRBV28, the J call TRBJ2-7; 11 positions match TRBD2. V trimming: 6 bases; J trimming: 1 base; junction bases outside the gene matches: 5. The CDR3 sequence is 15 residues long. The germline V gene has CDR1 MDHEN and CDR2 SYDVKM. CDR3 loop: CASSPGTSGSYEQYF. The CDR3 DNA sequence: TGTGCCAGCAGCCCCGGGACTAGCGGTTCCTACGAGCAGTACTTC.

Ten or more counts support this clonotype. The rearrangement uses TRBV5-1 and TRBJ2-2; 8 bases match TRBD2. This CDR3 has 19 amino acids. CDR1 SGHRS and CDR2 YFSETQ come from the germline V gene. Trimming at V came to 0 bases and at J to 1 base, leaving 11 bases not matched to a gene. CDR3: CASSLAGDGRALNTGELFF. The CDR3 region has the DNA TGCGCCAGCAGCTTGGCCGGGGACGGGAGGGCCCTGAACACCGGGGAGCTGTTTTTT.